Listed here is a single TCR beta chain. The CDR3 loop spans 16 amino acids. Trimming cost V 3 bases and J 2 bases; bases outside gene matches: 5. Germline V lookup: CDR1 SGDLS, CDR2 YYNGEE. The sample originates from a study of blood T cell repertoires in COVID-19. Looking at the study overall: Acute and convalescent COVID-19 specimens originated in the United States, Italy and Spain.

The protocol was immunoSEQ multiplex PCR, while the TCRdb copy is restricted to in-frame clones and leaves out a portion. This sample carries about 140,000 clones, 70% to 90% of them seen once, and the ten largest clones take less than 2%. J is TRBJ2-3 and V is TRBV9; 11 bases match TRBD2. The clonotype comes from a man aged 65 to 79 with acute or convalescent COVID-19. The sequenced sample was peripheral blood. The CDR3 nucleotides read TGTGCCAGCAGCGCCGGGACTAGCGGACTCACAGATACGCAGTATTTT. This translates into CASSAGTSGLTDTQYF.